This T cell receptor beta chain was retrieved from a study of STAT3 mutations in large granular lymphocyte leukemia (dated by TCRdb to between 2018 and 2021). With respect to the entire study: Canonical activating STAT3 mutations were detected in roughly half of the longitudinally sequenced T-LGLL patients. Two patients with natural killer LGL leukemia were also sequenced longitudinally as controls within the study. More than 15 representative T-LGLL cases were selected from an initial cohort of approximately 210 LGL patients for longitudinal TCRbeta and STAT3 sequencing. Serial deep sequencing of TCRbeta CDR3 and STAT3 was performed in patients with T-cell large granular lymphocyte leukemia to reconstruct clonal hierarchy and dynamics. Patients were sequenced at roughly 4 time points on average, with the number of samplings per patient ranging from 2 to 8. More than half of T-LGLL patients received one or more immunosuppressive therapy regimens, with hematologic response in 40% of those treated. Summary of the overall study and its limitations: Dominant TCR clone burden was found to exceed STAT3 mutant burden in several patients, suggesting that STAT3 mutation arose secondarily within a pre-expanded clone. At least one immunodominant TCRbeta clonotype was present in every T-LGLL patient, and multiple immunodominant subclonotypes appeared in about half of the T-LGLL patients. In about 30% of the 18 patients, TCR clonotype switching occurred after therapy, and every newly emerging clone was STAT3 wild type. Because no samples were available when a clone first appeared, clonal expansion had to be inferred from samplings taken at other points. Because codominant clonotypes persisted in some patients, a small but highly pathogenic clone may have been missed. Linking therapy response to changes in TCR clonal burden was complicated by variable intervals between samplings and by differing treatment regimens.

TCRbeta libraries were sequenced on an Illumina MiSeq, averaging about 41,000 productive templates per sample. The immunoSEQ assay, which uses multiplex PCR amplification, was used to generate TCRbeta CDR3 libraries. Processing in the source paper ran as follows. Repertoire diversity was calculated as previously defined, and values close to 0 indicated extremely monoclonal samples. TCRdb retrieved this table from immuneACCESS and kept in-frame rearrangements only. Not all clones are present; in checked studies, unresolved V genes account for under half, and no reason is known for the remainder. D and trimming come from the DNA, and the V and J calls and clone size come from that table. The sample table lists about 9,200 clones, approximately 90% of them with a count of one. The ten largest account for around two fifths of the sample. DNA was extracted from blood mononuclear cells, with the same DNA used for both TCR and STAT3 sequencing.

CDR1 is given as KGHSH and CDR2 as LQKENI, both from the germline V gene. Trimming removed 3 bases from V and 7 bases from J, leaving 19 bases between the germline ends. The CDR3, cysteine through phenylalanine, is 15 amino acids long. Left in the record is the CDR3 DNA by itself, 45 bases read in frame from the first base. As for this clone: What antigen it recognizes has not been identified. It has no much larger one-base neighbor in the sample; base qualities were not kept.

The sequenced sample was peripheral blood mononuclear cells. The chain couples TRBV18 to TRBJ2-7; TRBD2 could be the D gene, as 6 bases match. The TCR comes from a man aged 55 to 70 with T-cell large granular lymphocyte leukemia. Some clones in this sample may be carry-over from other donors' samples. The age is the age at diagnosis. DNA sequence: TGTGCCAGCTCACCCCCGGCTAGCGAGGGAAGGGAGCAGTACTTC. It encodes CASSPPASEGREQYF.